The rows below give T cell receptor beta chains drawn from one sample of a study of response to subunit inactivated influenza vaccine. In TCRdb, the RT-PCR reads were re-called with MiXCR into one record per CDR3 protein. Found here are fewer than 700,000 distinct CDR3 sequences, over 10% of them singletons; the top ten hold roughly 13%. The material sequenced was PBMCs from blood, taken around seven weeks after vaccination. These receptors were collected from a man aged 50 or older who received an inactivated influenza vaccine. Each CDR3 is given with its conserved first and last residue. A D gene is named only where the DNA matches it firmly. Not every row has a clone size; where given, it reads once, few, many or a size class.

clone size: few; J gene: TRBJ1-5; V gene: TRBV28; CDR3 length: 15; D gene: TRBD1; CDR3 DNA: TGTGCCAGCAGTCGGAGACAGGGTACCAATCAGCCCCAGCATTTT; CDR3 protein: CASSRRQGTNQPQHF
clone size: many; J gene: TRBJ2-5; V gene: TRBV3-1; CDR3 length: 14; D gene: TRBD1; CDR3 DNA: TGTGCCAGCAGCGGTGGACAGGGCAGGGAGACCCAGTACTTC; CDR3 protein: CASSGGQGRETQYF
clone size: few; J gene: TRBJ2-1; V gene: TRBV7-9; CDR3 length: 14; D gene: -; CDR3 DNA: TGTGCCAGCAGCTTTGCAGACTCCTACAATGAGCAGTTCTTC; CDR3 protein: CASSFADSYNEQFF
clone size: few; J gene: TRBJ2-5; V gene: TRBV20-1; CDR3 length: 15; D gene: -; CDR3 DNA: TGCAGTGCTAGAGATGGGACACAGGTGGAAGAGACCCAGTACTTC; CDR3 protein: CSARDGTQVEETQYF
clone size: -; J gene: TRBJ1-1; V gene: TRBV7-2; CDR3 length: 12; D gene: -; CDR3 DNA: TGTGCCAGCAGGGACAGTCCCACTGAAGCTTTCTTT; CDR3 protein: CASRDSPTEAFF
clone size: -; J gene: TRBJ1-2; V gene: TRBV3-1; CDR3 length: 14; D gene: -; CDR3 DNA: TGTGCCAGCAGCCAAGCGGGGACAAACTATGGCTACACCTTC; CDR3 protein: CASSQAGTNYGYTF
clone size: -; J gene: TRBJ2-3; V gene: TRBV28; CDR3 length: 14; D gene: -; CDR3 DNA: TGTGCCAGCAGTTTAGGCACGGCCGGGGATACGCAGTATTTT; CDR3 protein: CASSLGTAGDTQYF
clone size: few; J gene: TRBJ2-3; V gene: TRBV12-3/TRBV12-4; CDR3 length: 15; D gene: -; CDR3 DNA: TGTGCCAGCAGTTTACGAGTGGGAGGTGCAGATACGCAGTATTTT; CDR3 protein: CASSLRVGGADTQYF
clone size: few; J gene: TRBJ1-5; V gene: TRBV12-3/TRBV12-4; CDR3 length: 17; D gene: -; CDR3 DNA: TGTGCCAGCAGTTTAGCAGTGGGACGCACCATCAATCAGCCCCAGCATTTT; CDR3 protein: CASSLAVGRTINQPQHF
clone size: once; J gene: TRBJ1-1; V gene: TRBV19; CDR3 length: 13; D gene: -; CDR3 DNA: TGTGCCAGTAGACACAGATTGAACACTGAAGCTTTCTTT; CDR3 protein: CASRHRLNTEAFF
clone size: few; J gene: TRBJ2-5; V gene: TRBV9; CDR3 length: 15; D gene: -; CDR3 DNA: TGTGCCAGCAGCGTAGAGGGGACGGCGGAAGAGACCCAGTACTTC; CDR3 protein: CASSVEGTAEETQYF
clone size: -; J gene: TRBJ2-7; V gene: TRBV2; CDR3 length: 16; D gene: TRBD1; CDR3 DNA: TGTGCCAGCAGTGAAAAAGGATCGGACAGGGCCTACGAGCAGTACTTC; CDR3 protein: CASSEKGSDRAYEQYF
clone size: -; J gene: TRBJ1-6; V gene: TRBV2; CDR3 length: 17; D gene: -; CDR3 DNA: TGTGCCCGCTGTTCCCCGGGGAGAGGAGGGTATAATTCACCCCTCCACTTT; CDR3 protein: CARCSPGRGGYNSPLHF
clone size: few; J gene: TRBJ1-1; V gene: TRBV5-1; CDR3 length: 15; D gene: -; CDR3 DNA: TGCGCCAGCAGCTTGGTCGGCAGGGAGAACACTGAAGCTTTCTTT; CDR3 protein: CASSLVGRENTEAFF
clone size: once; J gene: TRBJ2-3; V gene: TRBV5-1; CDR3 length: 14; D gene: -; CDR3 DNA: TGCGCCAGCAGCTTCGGCAGGAACACAGATACGCAGTATTTT; CDR3 protein: CASSFGRNTDTQYF